What follows are 26 T cell receptor beta chains derived from one specimen sequenced in a study of T-cell reconstitution after alpha-beta-depleted transplantation in children. Unique molecular identifiers were built into the TCRbeta library. TCRdb fed the PCR reads into MiXCR, producing one record per CDR3 protein. The profile covers around 270,000 distinct CDR3 sequences, with 10% appearing a single time and just under 7.5% taken by the ten largest. Sequencing was performed on PBMCs, taken before TCRalphabeta/CD19-depleted stem cell transplant. All receptors derive from a boy under two years old with acute myeloid leukemia, due to receive a stem cell transplant.

There are many counts of this clonotype. The chain combines TRBV20-1 with TRBJ2-3; no reliable D call. V lost 6 bases, J lost 2 bases, and 15 bases lay in between. Germline-derived CDR1 and CDR2 are DFQATT and SNEGSKA (reference sequence). This CDR3 contains 14 residues. The CDR3 spells CSASGLGYTDTQYF. The CDR3 DNA is TGCAGTGCAAGTGGATTGGGTTACACAGATACGCAGTATTTT.

This clonotype showed up many times. The chain combines TRBV6-5 with TRBJ2-7; D is perhaps TRBD1 or TRBD2 (5 bases each). The germline V gene encodes CDR1 MNHEY and CDR2 SVGAGI. Trimming pared 4 bases from V and 2 bases from J, leaving 12 bases between. The CDR3 covers 14 residues. The CDR3 region has the DNA TGTGCCAGCAGTTCACCGGGGCTCACCTACGAGCAGTACTTC. Its translation is CASSSPGLTYEQYF.

This clonotype was recorded many times. V usage is TRBV29-1 and J usage is TRBJ2-1; TRBD1 might be the D (6 bases). Germline CDR1 is SQVTM and CDR2 is ANQGSEA. V gave up 4 bases and J gave up 0 bases, with 10 bases separating them. The CDR3 has 14 residues. DNA of the CDR3: TGCAGCGTTGTAGACAGGAGCTCCTACAATGAGCAGTTCTTC. Translated: CSVVDRSSYNEQFF.

The chain employs TRBV7-2 and TRBJ1-2; D gene unclear. Per the germline V gene, CDR1 is SGHTA and CDR2 is FQGNSA. Trimming left V 5 bases short and J 4 bases short, with 14 bases between. The CDR3 sequence is 14 residues long. CDR3: CASSAGRLSYGYTF. CDR3 coding DNA: TGTGCCAGCAGCGCCGGCCGGCTTAGCTATGGCTACACCTTC.

Points on this clonotype: Just one base apart from a much larger clone, this may be a read error. The J gene is TRBJ2-3, the V gene TRBV5-1; the D gene is possibly TRBD1 (5 bases). Germline values: CDR1 SGHRS, CDR2 YFSETQ. Trimming stripped 9 bases from V and 1 base from J, with 15 bases between. The CDR3 is made up of 14 amino acids. The CDR3 DNA follows: TGCGCCAACAGTTGGGGCGGTGGCACAGATACGCAGTATTTT. Translation gives CANSWGGGTDTQYF.

This clonotype was counted ten times or more. V gene TRBV12-3 or TRBV12-4 combines with J gene TRBJ2-7, with D perhaps TRBD1 (5 bases). This CDR3 contains 14 residues. Trimming took off 4 bases at V and 2 bases at J, with 12 bases between the two ends. This chain's CDR3 is CASSYPRAPYEQYF. CDR3 nucleotide sequence: TGTGCCAGCAGTTATCCCAGGGCTCCCTACGAGCAGTACTTC.

Many counts were recorded for this clonotype. The chain is built from TRBV10-2 and TRBJ2-3, with TRBD1 matching over 10 bases. V shed 1 base and J 3 bases; nucleotides not matched to a gene: 7. From germline, CDR1 is WSHSY and CDR2 SAAADI. The CDR3 runs 17 residues. The CDR3 protein is CASSEFGTGEGTDTQYF. The CDR3 DNA follows: TGCGCCAGCAGTGAGTTCGGGACAGGGGAGGGGACAGATACGCAGTATTTT.

This clonotype was seen ten or more times. This rearrangement joins TRBV28 to TRBJ2-7, with D possibly TRBD1 on 7 matching bases. Germline V gene lookup returns CDR1 MDHEN and CDR2 SYDVKM. The CDR3 has 15 residues. V gave up 5 bases and J gave up 0 bases, with 14 bases separating them. DNA of the CDR3: TGTGCCAGCAGTGGAGGGGGCTCGGGCTCCTACGAGCAGTACTTC. It is translated as CASSGGGSGSYEQYF.

This clonotype was found many times. This chain joins TRBV29-1 and TRBJ2-3, with TRBD1 as a possible D gene (8 bases). This CDR3 is 15 amino acids long. CDR1 SQVTM and CDR2 ANQGSEA come from the germline V gene. Trimming took 6 bases from V and 2 from J, leaving 18 bases between them. CDR3 sequence: CSVPTGGGVTDTQYF. The DNA of the CDR3 is TGCAGCGTCCCTACAGGGGGAGGGGTCACAGATACGCAGTATTTT.

This clonotype was seen ten or more times. The chain carries TRBV12-3 or TRBV12-4 and TRBJ1-5; tentative D call: TRBD1 (5 bases). Trimming left V 6 bases short and J 0 bases short, with 12 bases between. This CDR3 region has 15 residues. CDR3 residues: CASSGGDYSNQPQHF. CDR3 DNA: TGTGCCAGCAGCGGGGGGGATTATAGCAATCAGCCCCAGCATTTT.

This clonotype was recorded many times. This rearrangement joins TRBV7-3 to TRBJ2-7, with D perhaps matching TRBD1 or TRBD2 (6 bases each). This CDR3 spans 13 amino acids. V was pared by 3 bases and J by 7 bases, with 13 bases between. CDR1 and CDR2 from the germline V gene are SGHTA and FQGTGA. CDR3 sequence reads: CASSFHRAGEQYF. The CDR3 DNA is TGTGCCAGCAGCTTCCACAGGGCGGGGGAGCAGTACTTC.

This clonotype has ten or more counts. V gene TRBV7-9 combines with J gene TRBJ1-2; maybe TRBD1 (6 bases). Germline loops: CDR1 SEHNR, CDR2 FQNEAQ (reference sequence). CDR3 length equals 14 residues. Between the trimmed V and J ends, which lost 7 bases and 8 bases, there was a span of 20 bases. The CDR3 loop reads CASTYTGPTGGYTF. The CDR3 nucleotides are TGTGCCAGCACTTACACAGGGCCTACTGGGGGCTACACCTTC.

This clonotype was recorded once. Sequence at one end of the junction differs from germline and may be a read error. The CDR3 is CTSSLPPAGTGVLETQYF. CDR3 nucleotide sequence: TGTACCAGCAGTTTACCTCCGGCCGGGACAGGGGTTTTGGAGACCCAGTACTTC. The genes are TRBV12-3 or TRBV12-4 and TRBJ2-5; 10 bases agree with TRBD1. This CDR3 contains 18 residues.

In this sample, this clonotype turned up many times. The V call is TRBV10-2, the J call TRBJ2-1; maybe TRBD1 (5 bases). Trimming removed 7 bases from V and 9 bases from J, with 10 bases in between. Looked up from germline, CDR1 is WSHSY and CDR2 is SAAADI. The CDR3 spans 11 residues. In DNA form, the CDR3 reads TGCGCCAGCAATAGGGGCAGTGAGCAGTTCTTC. Translating it yields CASNRGSEQFF.

In this sample, this clonotype turned up many times. The chain has TRBV28 and TRBJ1-1; D is possibly TRBD1 (5 bases). Trimming took off 7 bases at V and 6 bases at J, with 9 bases between the two ends. The CDR3 sequence is 11 residues long. Germline V gives CDR1 MDHEN, CDR2 SYDVKM. CDR3 sequence: CASIAGPEAFF. The DNA for the CDR3 is TGTGCCAGCATTGCGGGGCCTGAAGCTTTCTTT.

This chain joins TRBV29-1 and TRBJ2-1; 7 nucleotides match TRBD1. The V gene's germline CDR1 is SQVTM and CDR2 ANQGSEA. The CDR3 covers 15 residues. The J segment lost 2 bases and the V segment lost 4 bases, leaving 8 bases of the junction unmatched. CDR3 sequence: CSVVGGDRAYNEQFF. CDR3 nucleotides: TGCAGCGTTGTAGGGGGTGACAGGGCCTACAATGAGCAGTTCTTC.

This clonotype was seen at least ten times. The V call is TRBV6-5, the J call TRBJ2-1, with D maybe TRBD1 (5 bases). The CDR3 is 15 residues long. The germline gives CDR1 MNHEY, CDR2 SVGAGI. Trimming took 0 bases from V and 5 from J, leaving 11 bases between them. Here the CDR3 DNA reads TGTGCCAGCAGTTACTCGCCGGACATCCACAATGAGCAGTTCTTC. Translation: CASSYSPDIHNEQFF.

The table lists this clonotype with a few counts. V gene TRBV12-5 combines with J gene TRBJ2-7; the D is unclear. Germline V gene sequence: CDR1 LGHNT, CDR2 FRNRAP. Trimming removed 0 bases from V and 1 base from J, with 10 bases in between. The CDR3 spans 15 residues. CDR3 coding DNA: TGTGCTAGTGGTTTGGTACTTGGGTGGTCCTACGAGCAGTACTTC. As protein: CASGLVLGWSYEQYF. Complete variable domain (other parts from reference TRBV12-5 and TRBJ2-7): DARVTQTPRHKVTEMGQEVTMRCQPILGHNTVFWYRQTMMQGLELLAYFRNRAPLDDSGMPKDRFSAEMPDATLATLKIQPSEPRDSAVYFCASGLVLGWSYEQYFGPGTRLTVT.

A few counts support this clonotype. The V gene is TRBV28, the J gene TRBJ2-7; tentative D call: TRBD1 (6 bases). Germline V gives CDR1 MDHEN, CDR2 SYDVKM. CDR3 size: 14 residues. Trimming stripped 5 bases from V and 5 bases from J, with 16 bases between. The CDR3 protein is CASSQRNRVDEQYF. For the CDR3, the DNA is TGTGCCAGCAGTCAGCGGAACAGGGTCGACGAGCAGTACTTC.

This clonotype was seen at least ten times. This chain links TRBV28 with TRBJ2-5; maybe TRBD2 (6 bases). V shed 4 bases and J shed 7 bases, with 10 bases lying between them. CDR1 is MDHEN and CDR2 is SYDVKM in the germline V gene. The CDR3 totals 12 residues. CDR3 sequence: CASSSDYLTQYF. The CDR3, as DNA: TGTGCCAGCAGTTCGGACTATTTGACCCAGTACTTC.

Ten or more counts support this clonotype. This rearrangement joins TRBV12-3 or TRBV12-4 to TRBJ2-7, with no clear D. The CDR3 length is 12 residues. The V end was cut by 6 bases, the J end by 5 bases, with 11 bases between. The DNA of the CDR3 is TGTGCCAGCAGCTGGGCTGGGGACGAGCAGTACTTC. It is translated as CASSWAGDEQYF.

A remark on this clonotype: Just one base apart from a much larger clone, this may be a read error. The chain recombines TRBV6-1 with TRBJ2-7, with 8 bases that match TRBD2. The J segment lost 0 bases and the V segment lost 11 bases, leaving 12 bases of the junction unmatched. CDR3 length: 15 residues. The germline gives CDR1 MNHNS, CDR2 SASEGT. CDR3: CADSGGAGASYEQYF. In DNA form, the CDR3 reads TGTGCCGACTCCGGCGGAGCGGGGGCCTCCTACGAGCAGTACTTC.

This clonotype was seen repeatedly, ten times or more. The junction departs from germline at one end; a sequencing error may be responsible. The chain has TRBV18 and TRBJ1-1; D unclear. Germline-derived CDR1 and CDR2 are KGHSH and LQKENI. This CDR3 comprises 13 residues. The CDR3 DNA follows: TGCGCCAGCAGCCCAGACGGGAACACTGAAGCTTTCTTT. Its protein product is CASSPDGNTEAFF.

This clonotype was observed many times. This chain connects TRBV6-1 to TRBJ2-1; D not certain. V dropped 5 bases and J dropped 2 bases, with 16 bases sitting between them. Germline lookup yields CDR1 MNHNS and CDR2 SASEGT. The CDR3 covers 16 residues. The CDR3 DNA reads as TGTGCCAGCAGTCCATCTCCGGGTGACCCCTACAATGAGCAGTTCTTC. Translated, it gives CASSPSPGDPYNEQFF.

This clonotype was detected only a few times. This chain connects TRBV9 to TRBJ2-5; D is possibly TRBD1 (7 bases). CDR3 length: 14 amino acids. Per germline, CDR1 SGDLS and CDR2 YYNGEE. V lost 2 bases, J lost 4 bases, and 12 bases lay in between. CDR3 amino acids: CASSVRQGGETQYF. CDR3 DNA sequence: TGTGCCAGCAGCGTTCGACAGGGAGGAGAGACCCAGTACTTC.

This clonotype occurred many times. The chain couples TRBV20-1 to TRBJ1-5, with 11 bases that match TRBD1. There are 13 residues in the CDR3. Per germline, CDR1 DFQATT and CDR2 SNEGSKA (reference sequence). Trimming took 4 bases from V and 6 from J; bases not matched to a gene: 2. For the CDR3, the DNA is TGCAGTGCTACGGGGACAGGGGGTCAGCCCCAGCATTTT. Translated, it gives CSATGTGGQPQHF.